These 27 T cell receptor beta chains were sequenced from one sample in a study of immune evolution from preneoplasia to lung adenocarcinoma. Assay used: immunoSEQ multiplex PCR; TCRdb lists only in-frame clones, some missing. The sample comprises fewer than 6,500 clones, roughly four fifths of which are singletons, and over 7.5% rests with the top ten. Sequencing used FFPE lung adenocarcinoma in situ tissue. These receptors were collected from a donor of 70 years or more with lung adenocarcinoma.

The V and J genes are TRBV5-4 and TRBJ1-6; perhaps TRBD1 as D (6 bases). The CDR3 spans 14 residues. V lost 2 bases, J lost 6 bases, and 9 bases lay in between. CDR1 is SGHNT and CDR2 is YYREEE in the germline V gene (reference sequence). The DNA of the CDR3 is TGTGCCAGCAGCTTAGGGACACCTAATTCACCCCTCCACTTT. Translated: CASSLGTPNSPLHF.

This chain joins TRBV30 and TRBJ2-6; D uncertain. CDR3 size: 18 residues. V lost 0 bases to trimming and J lost 0 bases, with 15 bases between them. Germline V CDR1 and CDR2: GTSNPN, SVGIG (reference sequence). CDR3 amino acids: CAWSVPRQPLSGANVLTF. Written as DNA, the CDR3 is TGTGCCTGGAGTGTACCAAGACAACCCCTCTCTGGGGCCAACGTCCTGACTTTC.

The rearrangement uses TRBV6-6 and TRBJ1-6; D remains unclear. Looked up from germline, CDR1 is MNHNY and CDR2 is SVGAGI (reference sequence). V dropped 6 bases and J dropped 5 bases, with 14 bases sitting between them. The CDR3 is 15 amino acids. The CDR3 DNA reads TGTGCCAGCAGCTCGAAAAGGAGTAATAATTCACCCCTCCACTTT. Its translation is CASSSKRSNNSPLHF.

The table lists this clone with a count of one. The rearrangement joins TRBV27 to TRBJ2-1; D is perhaps TRBD2 (5 bases). The germline V and J ends were trimmed by 3 bases and 10 bases, with 10 bases remaining between them. Per the germline V gene, CDR1 is MNHEY and CDR2 is SMNVEV (reference sequence). The CDR3 consists of 12 residues. The CDR3 coding sequence is TGTGCCAGCAGTTTCCGGGGATACGAGCAGTTCTTC. The encoded protein is CASSFRGYEQFF.

This clone was found a few times. This rearrangement joins TRBV2 to TRBJ1-1; no definite D call. Per the germline V gene, CDR1 is SNHLY and CDR2 is FYNNEI. V lost 1 base to trimming and J lost 7 bases, with 10 bases between them. The CDR3 totals 13 residues. This CDR3 is CASSEDSLLEAFF. In nucleotides, the CDR3 is TGTGCCAGCAGTGAAGACAGCCTCCTTGAAGCTTTCTTT.

This sequence joins TRBV7-8 and TRBJ1-2; D is unclear. Germline CDR1 is SGHVS and CDR2 is FQNEAQ. CDR3 length: 14 residues. Deletions cut 2 bases from V and 2 bases from J, with 9 bases between. The CDR3 protein is CASSLWAGNYGYTF. CDR3 sequence (DNA): TGTGCCAGCAGCTTATGGGCCGGCAACTATGGCTACACCTTC.

The chain carries TRBV7-9 and TRBJ2-7, with D unclear. The V gene's germline CDR1 is SEHNR and CDR2 FQNEAQ (reference sequence). Trimming removed 5 bases at V and 3 bases at J, with 11 bases between. The CDR3 has 13 amino acids. CDR3 sequence: CASSHSLLYEQYF. Written as DNA, the CDR3 is TGTGCCAGCAGCCATAGTTTGCTCTACGAGCAGTACTTC. The full variable domain, completed using reference TRBV7-9 and TRBJ2-7, is DTGVSQNPRHKITKRGQNVTFRCDPISEHNRLYWYRQTLGQGPEFLTYFQNEAQLEKSRLLSDRFSAERPKGSFSTLEIQRTEQGDSAMYLCASSHSLLYEQYFGPGTRLTVT.

In its sample, this clone was seen once. Here the CDR3 reads CATSRELSDSYGYTF. CDR3 bases: TGTGCCACCAGCAGAGAGTTAAGCGATAGCTATGGCTACACCTTC. The rearrangement uses TRBV15 and TRBJ1-2; D unclear. This CDR3 contains 15 residues. The germline gives CDR1 LNHNV, CDR2 YYDKDF (reference sequence). Trimming took 0 bases from V and 4 from J, leaving 12 bases between them.

The chain combines TRBV10-3 with TRBJ1-4, with D unresolved. This CDR3 spans 14 amino acids. The V gene's germline CDR1 is ENHRY and CDR2 SYGVKD. The V gene lost 3 bases and the J gene lost 7 bases, with 12 bases spanning the gap. CDR3 DNA sequence: TGTGCCATCAGTGAAGCAGCCTGGGGTGAAAAACTGTTTTTT. Translation: CAISEAAWGEKLFF.

This chain connects TRBV10-1 to TRBJ2-2; D uncertain. V shed 6 bases and J shed 1 base, with 6 bases lying between them. Looked up from germline, CDR1 is WNHNN and CDR2 is SYGVQD (reference sequence). The CDR3 covers 13 residues. As DNA, the CDR3 is TGCGCCAGCAGCAGGTTGAACACCGGGGAGCTGTTTTTT. The encoded protein is CASSRLNTGELFF.

The chain employs TRBV7-9 and TRBJ2-6, with D possibly called TRBD1 or TRBD2 (5 bases each). The CDR3 is made up of 15 amino acids. The V end was cut by 6 bases, the J end by 0 bases, with 9 bases between. CDR1 and CDR2 (germline): SEHNR, FQNEAQ (reference sequence). The CDR3 coding sequence is TGTGCCAGCAGTCGGGGCGGCTCTGGGGCCAACGTCCTGACTTTC. Amino acid sequence: CASSRGGSGANVLTF.

The CDR3 DNA reads TGTGCCAGCAGTGTCCAGCCCGAGCCTAATGAAAAACTGTTTTTT. Translating it yields CASSVQPEPNEKLFF. The rearrangement uses TRBV6-1 and TRBJ1-4; no clear D gene. Germline lookup yields CDR1 MNHNS and CDR2 SASEGT. V dropped 4 bases and J dropped 3 bases, with 12 bases sitting between them. The CDR3 has 15 residues.

This clone is a singleton in its sample. CDR3 protein: CALDPGHQETQYF. The CDR3, as DNA: TGTGCCTTAGACCCGGGACATCAAGAGACCCAGTACTTC. The genes are TRBV30 and TRBJ2-5, with D possibly being TRBD1 (6 bases). Germline V gene sequence: CDR1 GTSNPN, CDR2 SVGIG (reference sequence). Trimming stripped 7 bases from V and 2 bases from J, with 14 bases between. CDR3 length equals 13 residues. Based on the CDR3 plus reference TRBV30 and TRBJ2-5, the full variable domain is SQTIHQWPATLVQPVGSPLSLECTVEGTSNPNLYWYRQAAGRGLQLLFYSVGIGQISSEVPQNLSASRPQDRQFILSSKKLLLSDSGFYLCALDPGHQETQYFGPGTRLLVL.

The gene calls are TRBV6-5 and TRBJ2-3, with D hard to call. In germline, CDR1 is MNHEY, CDR2 SVGAGI. V shed 6 bases and J shed 6 bases, with 10 bases lying between them. CDR3 length: 12 amino acids. This chain's CDR3 is CASRGGPDTQYF. In nucleotides, the CDR3 is TGTGCCAGCAGGGGTGGCCCTGATACGCAGTATTTT.

The V gene is TRBV30, the J gene TRBJ2-2, with D unresolved. The CDR3 totals 11 residues. The ends were cut back, 3 bases at V and 5 bases at J, with 4 bases in the middle. Germline V gene lookup returns CDR1 GTSNPN and CDR2 SVGIG (reference sequence). The CDR3 DNA follows: TGTGCCTGGAGGGGAACCGGGGAGCTGTTTTTT. It translates to CAWRGTGELFF.

The gene calls are TRBV7-7 and TRBJ2-5, with TRBD2 matching 11 bases. The CDR3 extends over 14 amino acids. Germline loops: CDR1 SSHAT, CDR2 FNYEAQ (reference sequence). The CDR3 DNA follows: TGTGCTAGCGGACCGGGACTAGCGGAAGAGACCCAGTACTTC. Translation gives CASGPGLAEETQYF.

This chain uses TRBV19 with TRBJ2-1, with D perhaps being TRBD1 or TRBD2 (5 bases each). The germline V and J ends were trimmed by 1 base and 6 bases, with 19 bases remaining between them. This CDR3 region has 17 residues. Germline loops: CDR1 LNHDA, CDR2 SQIVND (reference sequence). Here the CDR3 DNA reads TGTGCCAGTAGTATAGGAGTAGGGGAGAGCAAACTCAATGAGCAGTTCTTC. This translates into CASSIGVGESKLNEQFF.

The V gene is TRBV15, the J gene TRBJ2-1, with D possibly TRBD1 on 6 matching bases. V dropped 6 bases and J dropped 0 bases, with 18 bases sitting between them. Per the germline V gene, CDR1 is LNHNV and CDR2 is YYDKDF (reference sequence). This CDR3 is built from 17 residues. CDR3: CATRYTGSGVSYNEQFF. The CDR3 bases are TGTGCCACCAGGTACACCGGCTCAGGGGTCTCCTACAATGAGCAGTTCTTC.

The chain employs TRBV7-2 and TRBJ1-2, with 8 bases matching TRBD1. Per germline, CDR1 SGHTA and CDR2 FQGNSA. V lost 1 base and J lost 5; bases outside the gene matches: 3. This CDR3 has 14 amino acids. CDR3: CASSLGQGQYGYTF. The CDR3 DNA follows: TGTGCCAGCAGCTTAGGACAGGGGCAGTATGGCTACACCTTC. The full variable domain, completed using reference TRBV7-2 and TRBJ1-2, is GAGVSQSPSNKVTEKGKDVELRCDPISGHTALYWYRQSLGQGLEFLIYFQGNSAPDKSGLPSDRFSAERTGGSVSTLTIQRTQQEDSAVYLCASSLGQGQYGYTFGSGTRLTVV.

The chain is built from TRBV4-1 and TRBJ1-4; 7 bases fit TRBD1. The germline V gene has CDR1 MGHRA and CDR2 YSYEKL. The CDR3 length is 14 residues. J gave up 4 bases and V 4 bases, and 3 bases lay outside the gene matches. The CDR3 loop is CASSLGQHNEKLFF. CDR3 DNA sequence: TGCGCCAGCAGCCTGGGACAGCATAATGAAAAACTGTTTTTT.

The rearrangement joins TRBV7-2 to TRBJ2-7; D is possibly TRBD2 (6 bases). Germline V CDR1 and CDR2: SGHTA, FQGNSA. V gave up 3 bases and J gave up 3 bases, with 15 bases separating them. This CDR3 spans 15 amino acids. The CDR3 DNA sequence: TGTGCCAGCAGCTTTCAGACCCGGGGGTACTACGAGCAGTACTTC. Translation gives CASSFQTRGYYEQYF. The full variable domain, its missing parts supplied by reference TRBV7-2 and TRBJ2-7, is GAGVSQSPSNKVTEKGKDVELRCDPISGHTALYWYRQSLGQGLEFLIYFQGNSAPDKSGLPSDRFSAERTGGSVSTLTIQRTQQEDSAVYLCASSFQTRGYYEQYFGPGTRLTVT.

J is TRBJ1-6 and V is TRBV18; D is possibly TRBD1 (6 bases). Germline assignment: CDR1 KGHSH and CDR2 LQKENI. Between the trimmed V and J ends, which lost 6 bases and 9 bases, there was a span of 21 bases. The CDR3 is 16 residues long. CDR3 region: CASSPEGEGDLSPLHF. CDR3 DNA: TGTGCCAGCTCGCCCGAGGGGGAGGGGGATCTTTCACCCCTCCACTTT.

A note on this clone: At one of its ends the junction is not consistent with the germline gene, which may arise from a read error. This sequence joins TRBV7-8 and TRBJ2-5; D gene unclear. CDR3 size: 14 residues. Germline assignment: CDR1 SGHVS and CDR2 FQNEAQ. In DNA, the CDR3 is TGTGCCAGCAGCTTAGTCGGCCATCAAGGGACCCAGTACTTC. This translates into CASSLVGHQGTQYF.

V usage is TRBV18 and J usage is TRBJ1-1, with TRBD1 matching over 7 bases. Germline CDR1 is KGHSH and CDR2 is LQKENI. The length of the CDR3 is 13 residues. The trim removed 6 bases at V and 4 bases at J, leaving 5 bases unmatched. The CDR3 is CASSDREGTEAFF. CDR3 nucleotides: TGTGCCAGCTCTGACAGGGAGGGCACTGAAGCTTTCTTT.

This clone came up a few times. The gene calls are TRBV28 and TRBJ2-7; possibly TRBD1 for D (6 bases). Per germline, CDR1 MDHEN and CDR2 SYDVKM. The CDR3 has 15 amino acids. Trimming removed 3 bases at V and 1 base at J, with 13 bases between. CDR3 sequence (DNA): TGTGCCAGCAGTTTTTCAGGGGTGACGTCCTACGAGCAGTACTTC. Translation: CASSFSGVTSYEQYF. Supplemented by reference TRBV28 and TRBJ2-7, the full variable domain reads DVKVTQSSRYLVKRTGEKVFLECVQDMDHENMFWYRQDPGLGLRLIYFSYDVKMKEKGDIPEGYSVSREKKERFSLILESASTNQTSMYLCASSFSGVTSYEQYFGPGTRLTVT.

J is TRBJ2-2 and V is TRBV19, with D perhaps assigned TRBD1 or TRBD2 (6 bases each). V lost 4 bases and J 2 bases, leaving 11 bases between the germline ends. Germline loops: CDR1 LNHDA, CDR2 SQIVND (reference sequence). The CDR3 consists of 15 residues. CDR3 nucleotides: TGTGCCAGTAGTAAGACGGGGGCCAACACCGGGGAGCTGTTTTTT. Amino acid sequence: CASSKTGANTGELFF.

The rearrangement joins TRBV7-3 to TRBJ2-1, with 8 nucleotides matching TRBD2. V shed 4 bases and J 10 bases; nucleotides not matched to a gene: 6. Per the germline V gene, CDR1 is SGHTA and CDR2 is FQGTGA. The CDR3 spans 13 residues. This chain's CDR3 is CASSSGGRREQFF. CDR3 nucleotide sequence: TGTGCCAGCAGCTCGGGGGGGCGGAGAGAGCAGTTCTTC.